Sequencing of this T cell receptor (beta chain) was carried out in a study of cytotoxic CD8 clonotypes in ibrutinib-treated CLL. Concerning this clone itself: The antigen is not known.

Study-wide points: Clonality, elevated at ibrutinib response, dropped back toward baseline at progression.

The method was immunoSEQ multiplex PCR; TCRdb's version includes in-frame clones alone and lacks a portion of them. Among about 29,000 clones listed, roughly 85% were seen once. The V end lost 1 base, the J end lost 4 bases, and 4 bases lay between the germline ends. This CDR3 is 12 amino acids long. CDR1 and CDR2 (germline): SGHTA, FQGNSA. The receptor comes from a human donor with chronic lymphocytic leukemia. Specimen: PBMCs, collected after 24 months of ibrutinib treatment. This rearrangement joins TRBV7-2 to TRBJ2-5; D is undetermined. CDR3: CASSLVIETQYF. The CDR3 region has the DNA TGTGCCAGCAGCTTAGTGATAGAGACCCAGTACTTC.